This entry concerns a single T cell receptor (beta chain). Trimming took 2 bases from V and 5 from J, leaving 8 bases between them. Looked up from germline, CDR1 is MGHRA and CDR2 is YSYEKL. This CDR3 comprises 13 residues. Measured with immunoSEQ multiplex PCR; TCRdb has only the in-frame clones, and not every one. This table holds 75,000 to 100,000 clones, 75% to 90% found once. The source of the sample is a study of blood T cell repertoires in COVID-19. Study context: Donors in the United States, Italy and Spain gave samples during acute or convalescent COVID-19.

The sequence was obtained from a human donor in a cohort sampled during active COVID-19. The rearrangement uses TRBV4-1 and TRBJ2-3; D is ambiguous. The sample consisted of peripheral blood. In DNA, the CDR3 is TGCGCCAGCAGCCAAAGTACAGAAGATACGCAGTATTTT. This sequence encodes CASSQSTEDTQYF.